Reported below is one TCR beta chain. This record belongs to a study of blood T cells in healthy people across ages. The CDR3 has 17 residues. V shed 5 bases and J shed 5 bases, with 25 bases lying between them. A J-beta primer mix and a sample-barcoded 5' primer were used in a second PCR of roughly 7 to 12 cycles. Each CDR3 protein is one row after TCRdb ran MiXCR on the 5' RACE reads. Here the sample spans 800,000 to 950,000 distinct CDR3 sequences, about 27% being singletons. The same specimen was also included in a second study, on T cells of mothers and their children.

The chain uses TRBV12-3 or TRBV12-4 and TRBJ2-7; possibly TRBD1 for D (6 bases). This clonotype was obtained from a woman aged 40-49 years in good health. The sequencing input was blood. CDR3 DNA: TGTGCCAGCAGTCTACAGGGTCTCATCATGGGGTATCACGAGCAGTACTTC. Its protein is CASSLQGLIMGYHEQYF.